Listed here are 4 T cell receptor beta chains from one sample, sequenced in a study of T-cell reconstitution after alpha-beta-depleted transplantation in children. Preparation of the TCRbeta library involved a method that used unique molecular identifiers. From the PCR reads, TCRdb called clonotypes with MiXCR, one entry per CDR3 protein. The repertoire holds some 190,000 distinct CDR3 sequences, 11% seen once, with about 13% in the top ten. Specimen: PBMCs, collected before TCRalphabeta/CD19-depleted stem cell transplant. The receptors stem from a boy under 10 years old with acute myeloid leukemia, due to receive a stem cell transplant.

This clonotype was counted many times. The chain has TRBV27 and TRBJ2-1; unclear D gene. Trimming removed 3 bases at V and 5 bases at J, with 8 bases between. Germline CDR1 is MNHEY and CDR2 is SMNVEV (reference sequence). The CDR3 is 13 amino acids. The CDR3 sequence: CASSFVGNNEQFF. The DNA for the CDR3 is TGTGCCAGCAGTTTTGTGGGGAACAATGAGCAGTTCTTC.

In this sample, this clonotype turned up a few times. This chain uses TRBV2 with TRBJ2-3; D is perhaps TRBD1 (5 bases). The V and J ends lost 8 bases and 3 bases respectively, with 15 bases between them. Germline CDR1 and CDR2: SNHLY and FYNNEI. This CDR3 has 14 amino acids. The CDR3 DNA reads TGTGCCAGCGGCCGATGGGGCGGTACAGATACGCAGTATTTT. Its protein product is CASGRWGGTDTQYF.

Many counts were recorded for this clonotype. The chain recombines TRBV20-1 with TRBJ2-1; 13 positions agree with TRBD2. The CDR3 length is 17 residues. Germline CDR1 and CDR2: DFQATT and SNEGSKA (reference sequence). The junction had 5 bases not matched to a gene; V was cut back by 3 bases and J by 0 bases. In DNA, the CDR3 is TGCAGTGCTAGTACTAGCGGGGGGGCCAGCTCCTACAATGAGCAGTTCTTC. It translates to CSASTSGGASSYNEQFF.

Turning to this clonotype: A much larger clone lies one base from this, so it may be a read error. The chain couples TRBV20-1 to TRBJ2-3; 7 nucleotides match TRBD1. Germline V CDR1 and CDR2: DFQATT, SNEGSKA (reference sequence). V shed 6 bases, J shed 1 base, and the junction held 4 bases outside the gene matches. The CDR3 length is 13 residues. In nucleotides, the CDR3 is TGCAGTGCCTGGGACAGCTGCACAGATACGCAGTATTTT. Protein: CSAWDSCTDTQYF.